This TCR beta chain was documented in a study of radiotherapy plus CTLA-4 blockade in lung cancer (dated by TCRdb to 2017 to 2018). For the study in its entirety: Objective responses were observed in 18% of enrolled patients, and disease control was achieved in approximately 29%.

What the authors observed across the whole study: After treatment with radiotherapy and ipilimumab, TCR clones that originated in tumors expanded in peripheral blood. The strongest predictors of response, as reported, were early dynamic changes in blood T cell clones along with a rise in serum interferon-beta after radiation.

The library was generated by the immunoSEQ multiplex PCR assay. This immuneACCESS table, as held by TCRdb, lists in-frame sequences with V and J called but not all clones. Of the missing ones, under half trace to an unresolved V gene in checked studies; the others have no known cause. The sample yields 25,000 to 40,000 clones; approximately 77% were counted once. Roughly 4.7% of the sample is taken by the ten largest. Focal radiation therapy combined with CTLA-4 blockade (ipilimumab) was tested in patients with chemo-refractory metastatic non-small-cell lung cancer. V loses 6 bases of germline sequence and J loses 6 bases, and the interval between the two ends is 9 bases. Including the terminal cysteine and phenylalanine, the CDR3 comprises 11 residues. The entry retains the CDR3 DNA only, 33 bases that are in frame from base 1. For CDR1 and CDR2, the germline V gene lists MDHEN and SYDVKM. In this sample, this clone turned up a few times. The target of this receptor is not known. Base qualities were left out, and no much larger clone turns up one base away.

The material sequenced was peripheral blood, taken from a patient treated with radiotherapy plus ipilimumab. The rearranged segments are TRBV28 and TRBJ2-7; the D gene is unclear. The clonotype was recovered from a human donor with non-small cell lung cancer whose response to radiotherapy plus ipilimumab could not be evaluated. CDR3 reads: CASSFFREQYF. Here is the DNA: TGTGCCAGCAGCTTTTTTCGCGAGCAGTACTTC.